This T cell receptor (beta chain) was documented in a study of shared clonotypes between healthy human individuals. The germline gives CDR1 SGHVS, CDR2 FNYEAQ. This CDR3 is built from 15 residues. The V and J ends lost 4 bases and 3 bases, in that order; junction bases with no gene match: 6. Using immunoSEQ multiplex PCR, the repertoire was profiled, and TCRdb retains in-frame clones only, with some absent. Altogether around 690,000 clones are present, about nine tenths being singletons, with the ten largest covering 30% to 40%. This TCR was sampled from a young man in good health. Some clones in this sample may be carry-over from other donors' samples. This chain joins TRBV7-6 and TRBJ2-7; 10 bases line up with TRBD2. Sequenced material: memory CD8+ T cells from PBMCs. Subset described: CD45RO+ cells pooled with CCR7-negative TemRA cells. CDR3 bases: TGTGCCAGCAGCTCCTTCGGGACTAGCGACTACGAGCAGTACTTC. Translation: CASSSFGTSDYEQYF.